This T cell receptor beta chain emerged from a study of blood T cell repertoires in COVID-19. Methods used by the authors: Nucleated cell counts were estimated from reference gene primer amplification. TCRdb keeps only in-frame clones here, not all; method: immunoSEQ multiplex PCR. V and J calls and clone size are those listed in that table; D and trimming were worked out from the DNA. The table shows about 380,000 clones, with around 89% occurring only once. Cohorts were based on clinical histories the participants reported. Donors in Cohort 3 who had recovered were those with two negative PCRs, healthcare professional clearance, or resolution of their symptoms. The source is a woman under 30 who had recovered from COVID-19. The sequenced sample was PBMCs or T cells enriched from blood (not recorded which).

The CDR3 is CASSYTQRPDTQYF. In DNA, the CDR3 is TGTGCCAGCAGTTATACCCAGCGCCCAGATACGCAGTATTTT. This chain joins TRBV27 and TRBJ2-3; D call uncertain. V was trimmed by 4 bases and J by 4 bases, leaving 12 bases between them. The CDR3 has 14 amino acids. Per germline, CDR1 MNHEY and CDR2 SMNVEV (reference sequence).